A single sample gave rise to the 16 T cell receptor beta chains below, sequenced in a study of response to subunit inactivated influenza vaccine. TCRdb reanalysed the RT-PCR reads using MiXCR and keeps one entry per CDR3 protein. In the table there are around 850,000 distinct CDR3 sequences, around 18% of which are singletons. Sequencing was performed on PBMCs from blood, taken 5 to 6 days after vaccination. These receptors all come from a man aged 45-65 years who received an inactivated influenza vaccine.

This clonotype was counted a few times. V gene TRBV20-1 combines with J gene TRBJ2-1; tentative D call: TRBD1 (6 bases). This CDR3 is 13 amino acids long. Trimming took off 2 bases at V and 3 bases at J, with 8 bases between the two ends. Germline V lookup: CDR1 DFQATT, CDR2 SNEGSKA (reference sequence). The CDR3 region has the DNA TGCAGTGCTAGACGGACAGACTACAATGAGCAGTTCTTC. It is translated as CSARRTDYNEQFF.

This clonotype was seen more than once but under ten times. This chain connects TRBV4-3 to TRBJ2-1, with 13 bases aligning to TRBD2. Unmatched junction bases numbered 12, after V lost 0 bases and J lost 4 bases. Germline CDR1 is LGHNA and CDR2 is YSLEER. CDR3 length: 20 amino acids. CDR3 in amino acids: CASSQEARLAGGPIYNEQFF. CDR3 coding DNA: TGCGCCAGCAGCCAAGAAGCCCGACTAGCGGGGGGCCCAATATACAATGAGCAGTTCTTC.

The chain joins TRBV6-2 or TRBV6-3 to TRBJ1-1; tentative D call: TRBD1 (5 bases). This CDR3 region has 15 residues. V was clipped by 7 bases and J by 0 bases, with 15 bases between them. From germline, CDR1 is MNHEY and CDR2 SVGEGT. The CDR3 nucleotides are TGTGCCAGCAAGGACACCGGACCCCTGAACACTGAAGCTTTCTTT. Protein: CASKDTGPLNTEAFF.

The rearrangement links TRBV11-2 to TRBJ1-3; the D gene is possibly TRBD1 (5 bases). Trimming shortened V by 5 bases and J by 0 bases, and 23 bases separated the two germline ends. This CDR3 spans 19 amino acids. Per the germline V gene, CDR1 is SGHAT and CDR2 is FQNNGV. The CDR3 DNA sequence: TGTGCCAGCAGCCGGATTCGACGTAGGGGCTCGAGCTCTGGAAACACCATATATTTT. Protein sequence: CASSRIRRRGSSSGNTIYF.

This clonotype appeared a few times. The chain links TRBV24-1 to TRBJ2-5, with 12 positions matching TRBD2. The CDR3 runs to 17 residues. The germline V gene has CDR1 KGHDR and CDR2 SFDVKD. Trimming cost V 11 bases and J 1 base; bases outside gene matches: 13. The CDR3 coding sequence is TGTGCCAAGAACCAGGGGAGGACTAGCGGGGTCCAAGAGACCCAGTACTTC. This sequence encodes CAKNQGRTSGVQETQYF.

This clonotype was seen ten or more times. The gene calls are TRBV15 and TRBJ2-2; no definite D call. V lost 1 base, J lost 4 bases, and 1 base lay in between. Germline-derived CDR1 and CDR2 are LNHNV and YYDKDF (reference sequence). The CDR3 runs 12 residues. CDR3: CATSRVTGELFF. The CDR3 bases are TGTGCCACCAGCAGAGTCACCGGGGAGCTGTTTTTT.

The chain is built from TRBV7-2 and TRBJ2-7; 10 nucleotides line up with TRBD2. CDR3 length: 14 amino acids. From germline, CDR1 is SGHTA and CDR2 FQGNSA. With 6 bases clipped from V and 2 bases from J, the junction kept 4 bases outside the gene matches. In nucleotides, the CDR3 is TGTGCCAGCAGGCCCAGCGGGGGGGCCTACGAGCAGTACTTC. Translation gives CASRPSGGAYEQYF.

The rearrangement joins TRBV24-1 to TRBJ2-1, with D possibly being TRBD1 or TRBD2 (5 bases each). Trimming took off 1 base at V and 6 bases at J, with 15 bases between the two ends. Germline V gene lookup returns CDR1 KGHDR and CDR2 SFDVKD. The CDR3 has 16 residues. The DNA of the CDR3 is TGTGCCACCAGTGATTTCCGGCAGGGAGTGGGCAATGAGCAGTTCTTC. Protein: CATSDFRQGVGNEQFF.

This clonotype occurred a few times. The chain uses TRBV7-2 and TRBJ2-7; possible D gene TRBD1, 6 bases. Trimming took 4 bases from V and 3 from J, leaving 13 bases between them. The V gene's germline CDR1 is SGHTA and CDR2 FQGNSA. The CDR3 has 14 residues. The CDR3 nucleotides are TGTGCCAGCAGCTCCTCAGGACAGATCTACGAGCAGTACTTC. Its translation: CASSSSGQIYEQYF.

The chain employs TRBV18 and TRBJ1-1, with a possible D match to TRBD1 (5 bases). V lost 2 bases to trimming and J lost 7 bases, with 17 bases between them. Germline assignment: CDR1 KGHSH and CDR2 LQKENI. This CDR3 comprises 15 residues. Here the CDR3 reads CASSPGAQRFGEAFF. DNA of the CDR3: TGTGCCAGCTCACCAGGGGCGCAACGGTTCGGTGAAGCTTTCTTT.

The rearrangement links TRBV21-1 to TRBJ2-3; the D call in the table, TRBD1, was not verified against the DNA. TRBV21-1 is a known pseudogene. This CDR3 has 18 residues. The CDR3 protein is CASSKGGDANLMTDTQYF. The CDR3 coding sequence is TGTGCCAGCAGCAAAGGGGGGGACGCCAACCTCATGACAGATACGCAGTATTTT.

This clonotype was seen a few times. The V gene is TRBV7-6, the J gene TRBJ2-1, with D perhaps TRBD1 (5 bases). V lost 5 bases and J lost 5, with 25 bases in between. Germline CDR1 and CDR2: SGHVS and FNYEAQ. This CDR3 contains 18 residues. The CDR3 DNA follows: TGTGCCAGCAGCCGAAGTCCCCTATTCGCAGGGTCCAACAATGAGCAGTTCTTC. This encodes CASSRSPLFAGSNNEQFF.

This clonotype turned up a few times. The V gene is TRBV20-1, the J gene TRBJ1-2; TRBD1 matches at 10 bases. CDR1 DFQATT and CDR2 SNEGSKA come from the germline V gene (reference sequence). The CDR3 has 12 amino acids. The CDR3 DNA reads TGCAGACCTAACCGGGACAGGGGTGGCTACACCTTC. Its protein product is CRPNRDRGGYTF.

The CDR3 DNA is TGTGCCAGCAGCTTAGGGGTAGCGGGGGGGAACGGAGAGACCCAGTACTTC. It translates to CASSLGVAGGNGETQYF. The J gene is TRBJ2-5, the V gene TRBV11-2; 11 bases are shared with TRBD2. Germline lookup yields CDR1 SGHAT and CDR2 FQNNGV. V lost 1 base to trimming and J lost 4 bases; unmatched junction nucleotides: 8. The CDR3 totals 17 residues.

This chain links TRBV27 with TRBJ2-7; possibly TRBD1 or TRBD2 for D (5 bases each). V shed 5 bases and J shed 2 bases, with 19 bases lying between them. CDR3 size: 16 residues. Per germline, CDR1 MNHEY and CDR2 SMNVEV (reference sequence). This chain's CDR3 is CASSAGLGTVPYEQYF. The CDR3 nucleotides read TGTGCCAGCAGTGCGGGCCTTGGGACGGTGCCCTACGAGCAGTACTTC.

This clonotype has at least ten counts. The chain uses TRBV5-1 and TRBJ2-7, with 11 bases identical to TRBD2. V dropped 0 bases and J dropped 2; count of bases not matched to a gene: 4. CDR1 is SGHRS, CDR2 YFSETQ, per germline. The CDR3 length is 16 residues. CDR3 protein: CASSLDHSGRAYEQYF. The CDR3 bases are TGCGCCAGCAGCTTGGACCATAGCGGGAGGGCCTACGAGCAGTACTTC.